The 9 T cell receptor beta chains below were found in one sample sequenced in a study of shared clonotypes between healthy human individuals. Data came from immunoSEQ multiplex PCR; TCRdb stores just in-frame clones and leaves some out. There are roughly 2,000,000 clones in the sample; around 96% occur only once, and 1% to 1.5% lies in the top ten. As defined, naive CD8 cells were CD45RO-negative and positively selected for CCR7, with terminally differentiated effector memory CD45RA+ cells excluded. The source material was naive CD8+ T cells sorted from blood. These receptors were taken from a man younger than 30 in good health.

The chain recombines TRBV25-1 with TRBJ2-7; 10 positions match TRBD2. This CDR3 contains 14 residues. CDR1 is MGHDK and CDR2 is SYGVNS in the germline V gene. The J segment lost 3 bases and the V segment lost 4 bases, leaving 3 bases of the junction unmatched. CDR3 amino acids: CASSGSGGSYEQYF. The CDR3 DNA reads TGTGCCAGCAGTGGTAGCGGGGGGAGCTACGAGCAGTACTTC.

CDR3 DNA sequence: TGTGCCAGCAGTGAAGTAATCAGGGTGGGGGGGAACACTGAAGCTTTCTTT. Translating gives CASSEVIRVGGNTEAFF. The V call is TRBV6-1, the J call TRBJ1-1; perhaps TRBD1 as D (5 bases). This CDR3 spans 17 amino acids. With 1 base removed from V and 1 base from J, the gap between germline ends came to 16 bases. The V gene's germline CDR1 is MNHNS and CDR2 SASEGT.

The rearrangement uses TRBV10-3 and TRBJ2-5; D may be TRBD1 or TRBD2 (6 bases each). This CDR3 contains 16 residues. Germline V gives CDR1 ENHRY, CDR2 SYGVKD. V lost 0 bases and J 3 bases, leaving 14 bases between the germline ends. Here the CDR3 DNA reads TGTGCCATCAGTGAGTCAGGGGGGCAGATAGAAGAGACCCAGTACTTC. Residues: CAISESGGQIEETQYF.

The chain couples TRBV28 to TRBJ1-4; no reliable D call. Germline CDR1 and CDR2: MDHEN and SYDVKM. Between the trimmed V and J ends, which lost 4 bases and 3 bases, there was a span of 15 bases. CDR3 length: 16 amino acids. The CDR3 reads CASSYPPVGPNEKLFF. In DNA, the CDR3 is TGTGCCAGCAGTTACCCCCCTGTCGGACCTAATGAAAAACTGTTTTTT.

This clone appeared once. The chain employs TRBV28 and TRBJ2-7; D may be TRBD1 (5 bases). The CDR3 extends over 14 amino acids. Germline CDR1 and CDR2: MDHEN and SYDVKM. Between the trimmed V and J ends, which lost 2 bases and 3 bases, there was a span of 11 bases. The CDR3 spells CASSLPDSFYEQYF. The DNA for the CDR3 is TGTGCCAGCAGTTTACCCGACAGTTTCTACGAGCAGTACTTC.

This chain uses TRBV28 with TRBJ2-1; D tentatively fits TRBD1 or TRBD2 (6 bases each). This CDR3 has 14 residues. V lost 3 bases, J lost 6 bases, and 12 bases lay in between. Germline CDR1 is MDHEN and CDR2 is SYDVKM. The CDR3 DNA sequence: TGTGCCAGCAGTTTCCCCGGAGGGGGCAATGAGCAGTTCTTC. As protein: CASSFPGGGNEQFF.

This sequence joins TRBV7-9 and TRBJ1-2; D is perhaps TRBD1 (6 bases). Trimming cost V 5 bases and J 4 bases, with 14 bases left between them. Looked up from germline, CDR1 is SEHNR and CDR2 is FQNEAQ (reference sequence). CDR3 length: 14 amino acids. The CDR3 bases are TGTGCCAGCAGCCCGGACAGCTCACTCTATGGCTACACCTTC. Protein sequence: CASSPDSSLYGYTF.

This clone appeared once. CDR3 sequence reads: CASCEGGQPQHF. The CDR3 region has the DNA TGTGCCAGTTGCGAGGGTGGGCAGCCCCAGCATTTT. The rearrangement uses TRBV19 and TRBJ1-5, with D hard to call. The V gene's germline CDR1 is LNHDA and CDR2 SQIVND (reference sequence). This CDR3 has 12 residues. Deletions cut 8 bases from V and 7 bases from J, with 12 bases between.

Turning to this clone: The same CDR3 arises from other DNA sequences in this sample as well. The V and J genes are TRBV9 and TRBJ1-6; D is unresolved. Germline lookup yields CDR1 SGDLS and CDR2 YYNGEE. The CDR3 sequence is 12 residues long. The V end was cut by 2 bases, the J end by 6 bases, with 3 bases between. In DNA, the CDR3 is TGTGCCAGCAGCGTCGGTAATTCACCCCTCCACTTT. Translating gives CASSVGNSPLHF. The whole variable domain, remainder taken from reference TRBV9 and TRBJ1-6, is DSGVTQTPKHLITATGQRVTLRCSPRSGDLSVYWYQQSLDQGLQFLIQYYNGEERAKGNILERFSAQQFPDLHSELNLSSLELGDSALYFCASSVGNSPLHFGNGTRLTVT.